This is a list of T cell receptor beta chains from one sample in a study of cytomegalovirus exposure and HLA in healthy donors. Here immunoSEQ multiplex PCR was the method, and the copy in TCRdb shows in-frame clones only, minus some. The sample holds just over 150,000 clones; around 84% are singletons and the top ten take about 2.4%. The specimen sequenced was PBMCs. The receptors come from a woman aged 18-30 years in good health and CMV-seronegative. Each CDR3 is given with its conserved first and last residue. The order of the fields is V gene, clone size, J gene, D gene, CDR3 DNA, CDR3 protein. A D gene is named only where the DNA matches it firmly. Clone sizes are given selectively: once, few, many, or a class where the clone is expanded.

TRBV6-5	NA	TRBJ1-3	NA	TGTGCCAGCAGTTACGGGGAGACTGGAAACACCATATATTTT	CASSYGETGNTIYF
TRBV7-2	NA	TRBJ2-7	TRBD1	TGTGCCAGCAGCCCCCGGGACAGGGCCCATTCGCAGTACTTC	CASSPRDRAHSQYF
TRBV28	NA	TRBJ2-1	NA	TGTGCCATCGAACCTGCTAGCTCCTACAATGAGCAGTTCTTC	CAIEPASSYNEQFF
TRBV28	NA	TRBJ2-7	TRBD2	TGTGCCACCGACGTCCCGGGACTAGCGGGGACCGAGCAGTACTTC	CATDVPGLAGTEQYF
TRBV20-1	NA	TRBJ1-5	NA	TGCAGTGTCAGGGTCAATCAGCCCCAGCATTTT	CSVRVNQPQHF
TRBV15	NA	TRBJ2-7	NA	TGTGCCACCAGCAGAGATCGGGTCCCCTCCTACGAGCAGTACTTC	CATSRDRVPSYEQYF
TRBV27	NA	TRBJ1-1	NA	TGTGCCAGCAGTTCTCACATGAACACTGAAGCTTTCTTT	CASSSHMNTEAFF
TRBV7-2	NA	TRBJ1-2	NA	TGTGCCAGCAGCTTAGGATCTAGTCTCGACTTAGAGCGTGGCTACACCTTC	CASSLGSSLDLERGYTF
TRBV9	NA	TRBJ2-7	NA	TGTGCCAGCAGCGTAGGTAGCAGAGCCTACGAGCAGTACTTC	CASSVGSRAYEQYF
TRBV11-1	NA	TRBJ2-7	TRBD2	TGTGCCAGCAGCTTAGGCGGGAGGCCACCATACGAGCAGTACTTC	CASSLGGRPPYEQYF
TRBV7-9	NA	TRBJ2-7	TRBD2	TGTGCCAGCAGCCTCGGGGGGGGGTACGAGCAGTACTTC	CASSLGGGYEQYF
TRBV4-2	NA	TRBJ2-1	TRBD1	TGTGCCAGCAGCCAAGAGAAAACAGGGGGCGGTGAGCAGTTCTTC	CASSQEKTGGGEQFF
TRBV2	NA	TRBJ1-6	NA	TGTGCCAGCAGTGCTGGAGCCTCCCGGCCCCTCCACTTT	CASSAGASRPLHF
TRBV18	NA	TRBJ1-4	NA	TGTGCCAGCTCACCTTCGGGGGGAGAAAAACTGTTTTTT	CASSPSGGEKLFF
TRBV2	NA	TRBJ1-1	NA	TGTGCCAGCAGGAGACTCCTTGACGGCCGCACTGAAGCTTTCTTT	CASRRLLDGRTEAFF
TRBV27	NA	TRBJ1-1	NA	TGTGCCAGCAGTTTAGTCCGGAACACTGAAGCTTTCTTT	CASSLVRNTEAFF
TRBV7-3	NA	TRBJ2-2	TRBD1	TGTGCCAGCAGCCCAAAAAGGGGGCCGAACACCGGGGAGCTGTTTTTT	CASSPKRGPNTGELFF
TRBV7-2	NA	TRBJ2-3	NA	TGTGCCAGCAGCCTTCGGACAGATACGCAGTATTTT	CASSLRTDTQYF
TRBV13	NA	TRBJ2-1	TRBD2	TGTGCCAGCAGCCTCGTCGGGACTAGGGGTAATGAGCAGTTCTTC	CASSLVGTRGNEQFF
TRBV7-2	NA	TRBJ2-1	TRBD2	TGTGCCAGCAGCTTAGAGCGGGGGGTCGATGAGCAGTTCTTC	CASSLERGVDEQFF
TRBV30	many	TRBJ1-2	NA	TGTGCCTGGACCATGAAACTGGAGGACTATGGCTACACCTTC	CAWTMKLEDYGYTF
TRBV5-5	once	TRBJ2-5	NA	TGTGCCAGCAGCTCAGGGCCTCGAGAGACCCAGTACTTC	CASSSGPRETQYF
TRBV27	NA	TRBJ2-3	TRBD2	TGTGCCAGCAGTTGGGCCCCGGGGGGAAGGCGGGGGGCCGGATTGAGCACAGATACGCAGTATTTT	CASSWAPGGRRGAGLSTDTQYF
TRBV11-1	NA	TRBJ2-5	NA	TGTGCCAGCAGCTCAAGCCGGGAGCAAGAGACCCAGTACTTC	CASSSSREQETQYF
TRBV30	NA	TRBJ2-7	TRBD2	TGTGCCTGTAGACGGGAGGGGAGCTCCTACGAGCAGTACTTC	CACRREGSSYEQYF
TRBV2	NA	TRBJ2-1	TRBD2	TGTGCCAGCAGTGAAGAGGCGGGAGGGGCCTACAATGAGCAGTTCTTC	CASSEEAGGAYNEQFF
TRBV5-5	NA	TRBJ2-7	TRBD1	TGTGCCAGCAGCTCAGGGACAGGGGGCTTTTTCGACGAGCAGTACTTC	CASSSGTGGFFDEQYF
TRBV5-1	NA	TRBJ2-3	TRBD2	TGCGCCAGCAGCTTGGGGACTAGCGGGAGCACAGATACGCAGTATTTT	CASSLGTSGSTDTQYF
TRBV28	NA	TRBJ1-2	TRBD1	TGTGCCAGCAGTGAACAGGGGGCGGGGCACTATGGCTACACCTTC	CASSEQGAGHYGYTF
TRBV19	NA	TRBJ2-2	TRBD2	TGTGCCAGTTCCAGAAGCGGGGGGGCCGTCGGGGAGCTGTTTTTT	CASSRSGGAVGELFF
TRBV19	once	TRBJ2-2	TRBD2	TGTGCCAGTAACGGACTAGCGGGAGGGGCCGGGGAGCTGTTTTTT	CASNGLAGGAGELFF
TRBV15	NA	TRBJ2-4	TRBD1	TGTGCCACCAGCAGGGCGGGACAGGGGATGGACATTCAGTACTTC	CATSRAGQGMDIQYF
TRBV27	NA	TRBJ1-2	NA	TGTGCCAGCAGCCAAGGAGATGGCTACACCTTC	CASSQGDGYTF
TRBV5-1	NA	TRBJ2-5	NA	TGCGCCAGCAGGGAGACTCCTACCCAAGAGACCCAGTACTTC	CASRETPTQETQYF
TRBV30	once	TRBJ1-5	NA	TGTGCCTGGAGTGTAGACAGTCGACAGCCCCAGCATTTT	CAWSVDSRQPQHF
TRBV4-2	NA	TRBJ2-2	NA	TGTGCCAGCAGCCAAACGGCGACTCACACCGGGGAGCTGTTTTTT	CASSQTATHTGELFF
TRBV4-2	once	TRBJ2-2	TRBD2	TGTGCCAGCCGAAAGAGCGGGATCCCCCCAACGGGCGGGGAGCTGTTTTTT	CASRKSGIPPTGGELFF
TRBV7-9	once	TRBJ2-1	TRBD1	TGTGCCAGCAGCTCCCAGACAGGGCTAAAGGAGCAGTTCTTC	CASSSQTGLKEQFF
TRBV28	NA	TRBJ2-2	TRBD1	TGTGCCAGCAGTTTCTCACAGGGGGATATCGGGGAGCTGTTTTTT	CASSFSQGDIGELFF
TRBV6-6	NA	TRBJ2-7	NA	TGTGCCAGCAGTTACGGCAACTCCTACGAGCAGTACTTC	CASSYGNSYEQYF
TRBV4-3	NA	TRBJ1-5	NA	TGCGCCAGCAGCCAAGAGAGGGAGCAGCCCCAGCATTTT	CASSQEREQPQHF
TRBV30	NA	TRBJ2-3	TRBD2	TGTGCCTGGAGTGGCGGGAGCGGGAACACAGATACGCAGTATTTT	CAWSGGSGNTDTQYF
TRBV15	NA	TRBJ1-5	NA	TGTGCCACCAGCAGGGAGCAGATTAGCAATCAGCCCCAGCATTTT	CATSREQISNQPQHF
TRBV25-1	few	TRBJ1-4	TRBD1	TGTGCCAGCAGTGCCGGGACAGTTGCAACTAATGAAAAACTGTTTTTT	CASSAGTVATNEKLFF
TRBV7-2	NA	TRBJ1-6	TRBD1	TGTGCCAGCAGCCCCGGGACAGGGCATTCACCCCTCCACTTT	CASSPGTGHSPLHF
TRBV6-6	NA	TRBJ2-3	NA	TGTGCCAGCAGTTACTCGCCAGGTACTAGCACAGATACGCAGTATTTT	CASSYSPGTSTDTQYF
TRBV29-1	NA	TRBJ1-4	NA	TGCAGCGTTGAAGATCCGGGGAAGCCGATGAAACTGTTTTTT	CSVEDPGKPMKLFF
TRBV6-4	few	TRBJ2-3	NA	TGTGCCAGCAGACAGGGACTATCCAGCACAGATACGCAGTATTTT	CASRQGLSSTDTQYF
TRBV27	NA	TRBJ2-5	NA	TGTGCCAGTCCGGTCCAAGAGACCCAGTACTTC	CASPVQETQYF
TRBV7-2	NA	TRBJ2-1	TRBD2	TGTGCCAGCAGCTTATCCCGGGGGGGCCTGGATGAGCAGTTCTTC	CASSLSRGGLDEQFF
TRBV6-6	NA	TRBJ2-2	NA	TGTGCCAGCAGTTATCTGACCGGGGAGCTGTTTTTT	CASSYLTGELFF
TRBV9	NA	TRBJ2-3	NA	TGTGCCAGCAGCGTAGAGGCGGGGGCCTCTAGCACAGATACGCAGTATTTT	CASSVEAGASSTDTQYF
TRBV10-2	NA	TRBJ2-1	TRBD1	TGCGCCAGCAGGGGACAGGACAATGAGCAGTTCTTC	CASRGQDNEQFF
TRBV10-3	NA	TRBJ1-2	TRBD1	TGTGCCATCAGTGAGGGGGACAGGGCCTATGGCTACACCTTC	CAISEGDRAYGYTF
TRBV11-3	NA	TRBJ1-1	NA	TGTGCCAGCAGCGCCAGAGACAGGACTGAAGCTTTCTTT	CASSARDRTEAFF
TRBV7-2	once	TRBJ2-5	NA	TGTGCCAGCAGCTTAGGGGTCTTTCGCGGGATTAGAGAGACCCAGTACTTC	CASSLGVFRGIRETQYF
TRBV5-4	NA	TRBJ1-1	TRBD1	TGTGCCAGCAGCCGGGACAGTCGAGCTGAAGCTTTCTTT	CASSRDSRAEAFF
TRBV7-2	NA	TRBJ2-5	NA	TGTGCCAGCAGCTTAGGGACATCGGCCCAGTACTTC	CASSLGTSAQYF
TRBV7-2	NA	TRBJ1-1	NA	TGTGCCAGCAGCCCATGGGCCCGCAATCAAGTCTTT	CASSPWARNQVF
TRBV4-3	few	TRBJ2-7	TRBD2	TGCGCCAGCAGCCCCCACTCTAGCGGGTTTTCATCCGAGCAGTACTTC	CASSPHSSGFSSEQYF